The 24 T cell receptor beta chains below all came from one sample that was sequenced in a study of Tregs in tolerant kidney transplant recipients. This table comes from immunoSEQ multiplex PCR, and its TCRdb copy is limited to in-frame clones, with some not included. The sample yields 30,000 to 35,000 clones, of which the top ten take up roughly 7.5%. The source was CD8+ T cells from blood, collected before the transplant. These TCRs come from a human donor who received a combined kidney and bone marrow transplant.

As concerns this clone: Read coverage stops 3 residues before the CDR3 terminus; the germline J gene supplies the remainder. The chain combines TRBV5-6 with TRBJ1-4, with D maybe TRBD1 (5 bases). The V gene's germline CDR1 is SGHDT and CDR2 YYEEEE. The V gene lost 0 bases and the J gene lost 6 bases, with 12 bases spanning the gap. This CDR3 comprises 15 residues. CDR3 DNA, as far as it was read: TGTGCCAGCAGCTTGGCCTTAGAAGGGGATGAAAAA. Translated: CASSLALEGDEK. The CDR3 reads in full as CASSLALEGDEKLFF.

The DNA read from the CDR3 is TGTGCCAGCAGTTCAATCCCCCTGGGGGGAGATACG. It translates to CASSSIPLGGDT. The full-length CDR3 reads as CASSSIPLGGDTQYF. The chain couples TRBV27 to TRBJ2-3, with D possibly TRBD2 on 6 matching bases. The observed sequence ends 3 residues before the CDR3 terminus, with the missing tail filled in from the germline J gene. Germline CDR1 and CDR2: MNHEY and SMNVEV (reference sequence). The CDR3 consists of 15 residues. Between the trimmed V and J ends, which lost 4 bases and 5 bases, there was a span of 16 bases.

In regard to this clone: With the read ending 3 residues before the CDR3 end, the germline J gene is used to fill in that end. The chain carries TRBV6-2 or TRBV6-3 and TRBJ2-3; D uncertain. There are 11 residues in the CDR3. The V gene lost 8 bases and the J gene lost 5 bases, with 8 bases spanning the gap. Germline V gene data show CDR1 as MNHEY and CDR2 as SVGEGT. The DNA read from the CDR3 is TGTGCCAGCCTCAGAGGAGATACG. It is translated as CASLRGDT. The complete CDR3 reads CASLRGDTQYF.

As to this clone: The read terminates 3 residues before the CDR3 end, so the remaining end is supplied by the germline J gene. This rearrangement joins TRBV19 to TRBJ2-1; D may be TRBD2 (6 bases). Germline V lookup: CDR1 LNHDA, CDR2 SQIVND (reference sequence). The ends were cut back, 3 bases at V and 9 bases at J, with 9 bases in the middle. The length of the CDR3 is 12 residues. CDR3: CASSMGGGEQFF. Incomplete CDR3 DNA: TGTGCCAGTAGTATGGGGGGAGGTGAG.

Comments on this clone: The read stops 3 residues short of the end of the CDR3; the missing end is completed from the germline J gene. The rearrangement uses TRBV20-1 and TRBJ1-5; 7 bases map to TRBD1. V shed 5 bases, J shed 9 bases, and the junction held 7 bases outside the gene matches. Germline CDR1 is DFQATT and CDR2 is SNEGSKA (reference sequence). This CDR3 is built from 12 residues. The sequenced CDR3 bases are TGCAGTGCTCAGACAGGGTTGTGGCCC. Its translation is CSAQTGLWP. The entire CDR3 reads CSAQTGLWPQHF.

A remark on this clone: The CDR3 is cut off 3 residues early in the read; its end comes from the germline J gene. This chain joins TRBV7-9 and TRBJ1-3, with TRBD1 matching 10 bases. There are 15 residues in the CDR3. After removal of 9 bases from V and 3 bases from J, the junction contained 8 bases not matched to a gene. Germline V CDR1 and CDR2: SEHNR, FQNEAQ (reference sequence). The CDR3 loop is CASATGGWLGNTIYF. Incomplete CDR3 DNA: TGTGCCAGTGCGACAGGGGGCTGGCTTGGAAACACC.

As concerns this clone: The read falls 3 residues short of the CDR3 end, and the missing part is taken from the germline J gene. The chain couples TRBV13 to TRBJ1-4; D unresolved. The germline V gene encodes CDR1 PRHDT and CDR2 FYEKMQ (reference sequence). Between the trimmed V and J ends, which lost 5 bases and 4 bases, there was a span of 8 bases. This CDR3 region has 13 residues. CDR3 DNA (partial): TGTGCCAGCAGCACCCGGGGTAATGAAAAA. Translating gives CASSTRGNEK. The full CDR3 is CASSTRGNEKLFF.

With respect to this clone: The read terminates 3 residues ahead of where the CDR3 ends, so the germline J gene completes it. This chain links TRBV5-1 with TRBJ1-4, with TRBD1 identical over 8 bases. CDR3 length: 15 residues. Unmatched junction bases numbered 10, after V lost 4 bases and J lost 8 bases. The V gene's germline CDR1 is SGHRS and CDR2 YFSETQ. The CDR3 bases that were read are TGCGCCAGCAGCCTGGACAGGGTGGCTGGAGAAAAA. This encodes CASSLDRVAGEK. The complete CDR3 sequence is CASSLDRVAGEKLFF.

A word on this clone: From the germline J gene comes the end of the CDR3, since the read stops 3 residues before it. The chain joins TRBV30 to TRBJ2-1; TRBD2 is a possible D gene (5 bases). CDR3 length: 15 residues. Looked up from germline, CDR1 is GTSNPN and CDR2 is SVGIG (reference sequence). Trimming took 0 bases from V and 8 from J, leaving 17 bases between them. CDR3 bases read: TGTGCCTGGAGTGTACCCGGGCTAGCTAGGGATGAG. Translated, it gives CAWSVPGLARDE. The whole CDR3 sequence is CAWSVPGLARDEQFF.

Notes on this clone: The missing CDR3 end, 3 residues past where the read stops, is filled in from the germline J gene. The chain links TRBV6-2 or TRBV6-3 to TRBJ2-1, with 8 bases lining up with TRBD2. The CDR3 spans 16 residues. V shed 6 bases, J shed 8 bases, and the junction held 15 bases outside the gene matches. Germline V gene sequence: CDR1 MNHEY, CDR2 SVGEGT. The CDR3 bases that were read are TGTGCCAGCAGCTTAAAACTAGCGGCGGATTTCGATGAG. Its protein product is CASSLKLAADFDE. The complete CDR3 reads CASSLKLAADFDEQFF.

Regarding this clone: An end of the junction does not agree with germline; a read error may underlie this. Read sequence stops 3 residues before the CDR3 end, and the germline J gene provides the missing end. The chain recombines TRBV6-1 with TRBJ2-7, with D perhaps TRBD1 (6 bases). CDR1 and CDR2 from the germline V gene are MNHNS and SASEGT. The CDR3 spans 19 residues. CDR3 amino acids: CASREGGAGDISSSYEQYF. The sequenced part of the CDR3 DNA is TGTGCCAGCAGGGAAGGCGGTGCAGGGGATATTTCGAGCTCCTACGAG.

On this clone itself: Read coverage stops 3 residues before the CDR3 terminus; the germline J gene supplies the remainder. The chain employs TRBV7-8 and TRBJ2-1, with 7 bases fitting TRBD2. V was clipped by 5 bases and J by 5 bases; unmatched bases: 9. Germline values: CDR1 SGHVS, CDR2 FQNEAQ. The CDR3 sequence is 15 residues long. CDR3 loop: CASSPSPGTNNEQFF. CDR3 DNA, as far as it was read: TGTGCCAGCAGCCCTAGTCCCGGGACTAACAATGAG. Variable domain in full (rest from reference TRBV7-8 and TRBJ2-1): GAGVSQSPRYKVAKRGQDVALRCDPISGHVSLFWYQQALGQGPEFLTYFQNEAQLDKSGLPSDRFFAERPEGSVSTLKIQRTQQEDSAVYLCASSPSPGTNNEQFFGPGTRLTVL.

On this clone: The read falls 3 residues short of the CDR3 end, and the missing part is taken from the germline J gene. The genes are TRBV19 and TRBJ2-2; 11 positions agree with TRBD2. The CDR3 consists of 16 residues. Germline CDR1 LNHDA, CDR2 SQIVND (reference sequence). Trimming at V came to 3 bases and at J to 4 bases, leaving 4 bases not matched to a gene. The CDR3 reads CASSIRLAGRTGELFF. Partial CDR3 DNA: TGTGCCAGTAGTATCCGACTAGCGGGACGCACCGGGGAG.

With regard to this clone: Read coverage stops 3 residues before the CDR3 terminus; the germline J gene supplies the remainder. V gene TRBV2 combines with J gene TRBJ1-1; tentative D call: TRBD1 (6 bases). The CDR3 spans 13 residues. Germline values: CDR1 SNHLY, CDR2 FYNNEI. V lost 6 bases and J 7 bases, leaving 15 bases between the germline ends. CDR3 region: CASSLPGQSEAFF. CDR3 DNA, as far as it was read: TGTGCCAGCAGCCTTCCCGGACAGAGTGAA.

As concerns this clone: From the germline J gene comes the end of the CDR3, since the read stops 3 residues before it. The chain carries TRBV6-1 and TRBJ1-4; possible D gene TRBD1, 6 bases. This CDR3 has 15 amino acids. Germline CDR1 is MNHNS and CDR2 is SASEGT. The V end lost 2 bases, the J end lost 2 bases, and 9 bases lay between the germline ends. The CDR3 here is CASSEQGPTNEKLFF. Incomplete CDR3 DNA: TGTGCCAGCAGTGAACAGGGGCCTACTAATGAAAAA.

Worth noting for this clone: The CDR3 goes on 3 residues after the read ends, and that part is filled in from the germline J gene. This chain joins TRBV19 and TRBJ2-1, with 7 nucleotides matching TRBD2. V shed 3 bases and J 0 bases; nucleotides not matched to a gene: 5. This CDR3 has 16 residues. CDR1 and CDR2 from the germline V gene are LNHDA and SQIVND (reference sequence). The sequenced part of the CDR3 DNA is TGTGCCAGTAGTATTCAAAGCGGGGACTCCTACAATGAG. Its protein is CASSIQSGDSYNE. The full CDR3 protein is CASSIQSGDSYNEQFF.

Concerning this clone: The CDR3 extends 3 residues past the end of the read, so its final part is completed from the germline J gene. This sequence joins TRBV29-1 and TRBJ1-2; 7 nucleotides match TRBD1. V lost 5 bases to trimming and J lost 7 bases; unmatched junction nucleotides: 7. This CDR3 contains 12 residues. Germline CDR1 SQVTM, CDR2 ANQGSEA. The CDR3 bases that were read are TGCAGCGTTCCAGGGGGGCTCCGTGGC. The encoded protein is CSVPGGLRG. The complete CDR3 sequence is CSVPGGLRGYTF. The full variable domain, rest sourced from reference TRBV29-1 and TRBJ1-2, is SAVISQKPSRDICQRGTSLTIQCQVDSQVTMMFWYRQQPGQSLTLIATANQGSEATYESGFVIDKFPISRPNLTFSTLTVSNMSPEDSSIYLCSVPGGLRGYTFGSGTRLTVV.

Regarding this clone: The read ends 3 residues before the CDR3 terminus; that terminus is restored from the germline J gene. The chain links TRBV19 to TRBJ1-1; D is unclear. Germline lookup yields CDR1 LNHDA and CDR2 SQIVND (reference sequence). This CDR3 comprises 15 residues. The germline V and J ends were trimmed by 6 bases and 2 bases, with 16 bases remaining between them. CDR3 bases read: TGTGCCAGTAGATTTATAAACAGCCCTAACACTGAA. It specifies CASRFINSPNTE. The whole CDR3 sequence is CASRFINSPNTEAFF.

As to this clone: The read ends 3 residues shy of where the CDR3 ends; the end is completed using the germline J gene. V is TRBV19 and J is TRBJ2-1; no clear D gene. Germline assignment: CDR1 LNHDA and CDR2 SQIVND (reference sequence). V was shortened by 2 bases and J by 3 bases, with 5 bases between the two germline ends. The CDR3 runs 13 residues. The CDR3 protein is CASSITDYNEQFF. CDR3 DNA (partial): TGTGCCAGTAGTATAACAGACTACAATGAG.

With regard to this clone: The CDR3 end is not reached by the read, which stops 3 residues before it; the germline J gene fills it in. The chain combines TRBV30 with TRBJ1-6; no firm D call. V was trimmed by 2 bases and J by 9 bases, leaving 17 bases between them. The CDR3 runs 15 residues. Germline V gives CDR1 GTSNPN, CDR2 SVGIG (reference sequence). The CDR3 DNA, read in part, is TGTGCCTGGAGTCATGAAGCCCCCTATGCTTCACCC. It is translated as CAWSHEAPYASP. The whole CDR3 sequence is CAWSHEAPYASPLHF.

About this clone: The DNA ends 3 residues before the CDR3 does, and the rest of the CDR3 is filled in from the germline J gene. V is TRBV2 and J is TRBJ1-5; no firm D call. Germline CDR1 reads SNHLY; CDR2 reads FYNNEI. The CDR3 is 17 amino acids. V was clipped by 7 bases and J by 0 bases, with 19 bases between them. CDR3 DNA (partial): TGTGCCAGCACCGCTGCGGTTGGATACTATAGCAATCAGCCC. Translated: CASTAAVGYYSNQP. The whole CDR3 region reads CASTAAVGYYSNQPQHF. Complete variable domain (other parts from reference TRBV2 and TRBJ1-5): EPEVTQTPSHQVTQMGQEVILRCVPISNHLYFYWYRQILGQKVEFLVSFYNNEISEKSEIFDDQFSVERPDGSNFTLKIRSTKLEDSAMYFCASTAAVGYYSNQPQHFGDGTRLSIL.

This chain's CDR3 is CAWSVQGLAPYNEQFF. CDR3 bases read: TGTGCCTGGAGTGTACAGGGCCTAGCCCCCTACAATGAG. The chain recombines TRBV30 with TRBJ2-1, with a weak D call TRBD1 (6 bases). Coverage ceases 3 residues before the CDR3 finishes, and the germline J gene fills in the end. The ends were cut back, 0 bases at V and 2 bases at J, with 14 bases in the middle. The V gene's germline CDR1 is GTSNPN and CDR2 SVGIG (reference sequence). This CDR3 spans 16 amino acids.

As for this clone: The observed sequence ends 3 residues before the CDR3 terminus, with the missing tail filled in from the germline J gene. The chain couples TRBV5-5 to TRBJ1-2; D gene ambiguous. Trimming stripped 3 bases from V and 6 bases from J, with 18 bases between. The germline CDR1 and CDR2 sequences are SGHKS and YYEKEE (reference sequence). The CDR3 extends over 15 amino acids. CDR3 loop: CASSSPGVGVDGYTF. Partial CDR3 DNA: TGTGCCAGCAGCTCCCCCGGGGTCGGGGTGGATGGC. The full variable domain, with the rest looked up from reference TRBV5-5 and TRBJ1-2, is DAGVTQSPTHLIKTRGQQVTLRCSPISGHKSVSWYQQVLGQGPQFIFQYYEKEERGRGNFPDRFSARQFPNYSSELNVNALLLGDSALYLCASSSPGVGVDGYTFGSGTRLTVV.

Regarding this clone: The read ends 3 residues before the CDR3 terminus; that terminus is restored from the germline J gene. The chain recombines TRBV19 with TRBJ2-5; TRBD2 is a possible D gene (7 bases). Germline values: CDR1 LNHDA, CDR2 SQIVND (reference sequence). V lost 9 bases and J lost 2, with 22 bases in between. The CDR3 totals 16 residues. CDR3 DNA, as far as it was read: TGTGCCAGAGCCCCCCAGGGGCTAGCGGCTCAAGAGACC. Translation: CARAPQGLAAQET. The entire CDR3 reads CARAPQGLAAQETQYF.